This T cell receptor (beta chain) was observed in a study of blood T cell repertoires in COVID-19 (dated by TCRdb to 2019 to 2021). Study-level background: Collaborator samples came from the United States, Italy and Spain and covered acute and convalescent phases of COVID-19. Nearly every sample came with metadata listing a de-identified subject ID, COVID-19 status, age in years and sex. Samples came from the ongoing ImmuneRACE study (first 160 participants) plus 1,254 subjects from 6 global collaborators. The prospective study material was composed of cDNA or gDNA derived from T cells, B-cell-depleted T cells, or PBMCs. The repertoires were released in a freely available public database meant as a resource for research on the immune response to SARS-CoV-2. Subjects who had been exposed to COVID-19, were actively infected with it, or had recovered from it provided the deeply sampled blood TCRbeta repertoires that made up the dataset. HLA class I and class II types, where available, came from metadata supplied by the sample provider rather than from assay-based typing. Points the paper makes about the study in general: The amount of clinical and demographic metadata varied by source and participant and was provided uncurated.

In the prospective study, participants were about 18 to 89 years old, resided in fewer than 25 geographic areas of the United States, and were enrolled through a virtual design. In the prospective study, participants were assigned to cohorts based on the clinical history participants reported in a screening survey and a study questionnaire. Exposed participants were defined as having been in contact with someone with a PCR-confirmed or clinician-diagnosed COVID-19 case within 2 weeks of study entry. Each participant in the prospective study had whole blood, serum and a nasopharyngeal or oropharyngeal swab collected by mobile phlebotomists. Prospective study participants could optionally give additional blood draws and questionnaires over an approximately 2-month period. Blood samples from the prospective study were shipped frozen or at room temperature prior to DNA extraction. Note on this clone: Its antigen specificity is not known. No qualities accompany the bases; no much larger clone lies one base away.

TCRbeta CDR3 regions were amplified from genomic DNA using the immunoSEQ Assay, a bias-controlled multiplex PCR. Regarding the original processing steps: Within the assay, amplification of reference gene primers was used to estimate how many nucleated cells each sample contained. To quantify the absolute abundance of each unique TCRbeta CDR3 rearrangement, sequence reads were collapsed and filtered. Productive Simpson clonality was computed per sample as the square root of Simpson's diversity index over productive rearrangements. As stored in TCRdb, this immuneACCESS dataset retains in-frame rearrangements with V and J assigned. A fraction of the clones does not appear; measured against another copy, unresolved V genes explain less than half of the discrepancy, and the remainder lacks a known reason. That table furnishes V, J and clone size, whereas the DNA furnished D and trimming. The sample has 250,000 or so clones on record, approximately 88% of them singletons. Around 3.7% of the sample comes from the top ten.

Reading from cysteine to phenylalanine, the CDR3 counts 14 amino acids. The DNA shown is the 42-base CDR3, in frame from base 1. From the germline V gene, CDR1 is MDHEN and CDR2 is SYDVKM. V is cut by 2 bases and J by 2 bases, and the space between the germline ends is 10 bases. Rearrangement joined TRBV28 to TRBJ2-7, with a tentative D gene TRBD1 over 5 matching bases. The receptor comes from a young woman who had been exposed to COVID-19. The sample consisted of PBMCs or T cells enriched from blood (not recorded which). This receptor has the CDR3 CASSLRQITYEQYF. Here is the DNA: TGTGCCAGCAGTTTAAGACAGATCACCTACGAGCAGTACTTC.